This T cell receptor (beta chain) originates from a study of blood T cells in healthy people across ages. Whole-study results and caveats: A greater number of naive CD4+ cells and higher diversity distinguished long-lived donors from aged donors.

In germline, CDR1 is SGHDN, CDR2 FVKESK. Trimming took off 4 bases at V and 3 bases at J, with 15 bases between the two ends. This CDR3 comprises 15 residues. With a J-beta primer mix and a sample-barcoded 5' primer, a second PCR ran about 7 to 12 cycles. Researchers report that a template-switch adaptor with 12 random nucleotides tagged each cDNA molecule. The study obtained at least 3 million CDR3-containing paired-end reads from every sample. TCRdb re-derived calls from the 5' RACE reads in MiXCR, one entry per CDR3 protein. This table holds more than 800,000 distinct CDR3 sequences, 35% to 55% found once. As concerns this clonotype: Its antigen is not identified.

The donors, aged roughly 6 to 90, were healthy Caucasians from Russia. This receptor was identified in a woman aged 60 to 75 in good health. Sequenced input: blood. The V call is TRBV14, the J call TRBJ1-2; possibly TRBD1 for D (6 bases). CDR3 in amino acids: CASSRDRGGYYGYTF. The CDR3 DNA is TGTGCCAGCAGCCGAGACAGAGGGGGGTACTATGGCTACACCTTC.